Given below is one T cell receptor (beta chain) in context. V shed 5 bases, J shed 9 bases, and the junction held 11 bases outside the gene matches. CDR3 size: 16 residues. The germline gives CDR1 MNHEY, CDR2 SVGEGT. This record belongs to a study of blood T cell repertoires in COVID-19. Study context: T cells, B-cell-depleted T cells, or PBMCs provided the cDNA or gDNA that served as material.

Assay used: immunoSEQ multiplex PCR; TCRdb lists only in-frame clones, some missing. The sample includes about 110,000 clones, roughly 82% seen only once; the top ten take roughly 7.9%. The chain recombines TRBV6-2 or TRBV6-3 with TRBJ2-1; TRBD2 agrees at 12 bases. The clonotype was recovered from a woman older than 75 with active or convalescent COVID-19. The sample was peripheral blood. The CDR3 is CASSQWGLAGAGEQFF. As DNA, the CDR3 is TGTGCCAGCAGTCAATGGGGACTAGCGGGCGCCGGTGAGCAGTTCTTC.